This T cell receptor (beta chain) was obtained from a study of OX40 agonist ivuxolimab in advanced cancers. Study context: Treatment of patients was with ivuxolimab, an agonistic anti-OX40 (CD134) antibody. Administration of intravenous ivuxolimab to patients occurred every 2 weeks at 0.01 to 10 mg/kg. Participants averaged about 66 years of age (range about 23 to 79) and were 82.7% male. Findings of the study overall: At doses 0.1 to 3.0 mg/kg, CD4+ and CD8+ clones expanded.

Using immunoSEQ multiplex PCR, the repertoire was profiled, and TCRdb retains in-frame clones only, with some absent. The sample lists roughly 90,000 clones; roughly 94% were seen once. This CDR3 region has 16 residues. The ends lost 4 bases at V and 0 bases at J; junction bases unmatched: 3. Germline CDR1 and CDR2: SGHDN and FVKESK. The table lists this clone with a count of one. The antigen remains unidentified. The source of this sequence is an adult with an advanced solid tumor such as melanoma, head and neck, liver or kidney cancer. The sequencing here drew on CD4+ or CD8+ T cells sorted from blood, taken in a trial of the OX40 agonist ivuxolimab. This chain joins TRBV14 and TRBJ2-1; 10 nucleotides match TRBD1. This CDR3 reads CASSLGQGGSYNEQFF. Written as DNA, the CDR3 is TGTGCCAGCAGCCTTGGACAGGGGGGCTCCTACAATGAGCAGTTCTTC.